These 17 T cell receptor beta chains were all obtained from the same sample, sequenced in a study of technical replicates of blood from several donors. Sequencing used immunoSEQ multiplex PCR; TCRdb keeps in-frame clones, though not all of them. The sample consists of approximately 73,000 clones, 95% to 97% of them appearing once. Sequencing used T cells isolated from PBMCs. These receptors originate from a human donor in good health.

The chain is built from TRBV6-6 and TRBJ2-5; 8 bases line up with TRBD2. The junction had 14 bases not matched to a gene; V was cut back by 6 bases and J by 5 bases. This CDR3 is 16 amino acids long. The V gene's germline CDR1 is MNHNY and CDR2 SVGAGI (reference sequence). CDR3 sequence (DNA): TGTGCCAGCAGCTTCTCCACGTTTTTAGCGGGGGAGACCCAGTACTTC. It encodes CASSFSTFLAGETQYF.

This chain connects TRBV5-1 to TRBJ2-5; D is uncertain. CDR3 length equals 19 residues. The germline V gene encodes CDR1 SGHRS and CDR2 YFSETQ. The V end was cut by 0 bases, the J end by 1 base, with 22 bases between. The CDR3 region is CASSLAGKLGRRFQETQYF. The DNA of the CDR3 is TGCGCCAGCAGCTTGGCCGGTAAACTGGGCCGCAGGTTCCAAGAGACCCAGTACTTC.

The chain employs TRBV27 and TRBJ2-1; TRBD1 aligns across 12 bases. The CDR3 is 16 residues long. Germline trimming cut 6 bases from V and 8 bases from J; bases unmatched to any gene: 11. Per germline, CDR1 MNHEY and CDR2 SMNVEV (reference sequence). DNA for the CDR3: TGTGCCAGCAGGGTACGTTGGGGACAGGGGGCGGATGAGCAGTTCTTC. It encodes CASRVRWGQGADEQFF.

The chain couples TRBV27 to TRBJ2-1; TRBD1 agrees at 7 bases. Germline CDR1 is MNHEY and CDR2 is SMNVEV (reference sequence). CDR3 length equals 16 residues. The V gene end was trimmed by 6 bases and the J gene end by 5 bases; junction bases not matched to a gene: 13. The CDR3 region has the DNA TGTGCCAGCAGCCCATTGGGGGACAGCCGGCACAATGAGCAGTTCTTC. Its translation: CASSPLGDSRHNEQFF.

The chain has TRBV7-3 and TRBJ2-2; D possibly corresponds to TRBD2 (5 bases). Deletions cut 2 bases from V and 4 bases from J, with 11 bases between. CDR1 and CDR2 (germline): SGHTA, FQGTGA. The CDR3 length is 15 residues. The CDR3 nucleotides read TGTGCCAGCAGCTTACTACCGGGAACCACCGGGGAGCTGTTTTTT. Translating gives CASSLLPGTTGELFF.

The rearrangement uses TRBV6-1 and TRBJ2-5, with D uncertain. The CDR3 extends over 14 amino acids. Deletions cut 5 bases from V and 1 base from J, with 11 bases between. Germline V lookup: CDR1 MNHNS, CDR2 SASEGT. This CDR3 reads CASSTFSLQETQYF. The CDR3 DNA reads TGTGCCAGCAGTACTTTTAGTCTCCAAGAGACCCAGTACTTC.

The gene calls are TRBV9 and TRBJ2-2; D is unclear. Germline CDR1 SGDLS, CDR2 YYNGEE. This CDR3 has 12 residues. Trimming cost V 2 bases and J 6 bases, with 5 bases left between them. The CDR3 protein is CASSVNSGELFF. The CDR3 region has the DNA TGTGCCAGCAGCGTTAATTCCGGGGAGCTGTTTTTT. Based on the CDR3 plus reference TRBV9 and TRBJ2-2, the full variable domain is DSGVTQTPKHLITATGQRVTLRCSPRSGDLSVYWYQQSLDQGLQFLIQYYNGEERAKGNILERFSAQQFPDLHSELNLSSLELGDSALYFCASSVNSGELFFGEGSRLTVL.

The V call is TRBV30, the J call TRBJ2-7; 10 positions agree with TRBD2. Germline V CDR1 and CDR2: GTSNPN, SVGIG (reference sequence). After removal of 3 bases from V and 3 bases from J, the junction contained 2 bases not matched to a gene. The CDR3 runs to 13 residues. The CDR3, as DNA: TGTGCCTGGAGCTGGACTAGCGGCTACGAGCAGTACTTC. Protein product: CAWSWTSGYEQYF.

The chain carries TRBV7-6 and TRBJ2-1; possibly TRBD2 for D (7 bases). Germline lookup yields CDR1 SGHVS and CDR2 FNYEAQ. The CDR3 has 16 amino acids. V was cut by 6 bases and J by 3 bases, with 18 bases left in between. The CDR3 DNA reads TGTGCCAGCAGTCAGGGGAGGGAGACGGGCTACAATGAGCAGTTCTTC. It is translated as CASSQGRETGYNEQFF.

The V call is TRBV7-2, the J call TRBJ2-2, with 7 bases lining up with TRBD1. There are 16 residues in the CDR3. CDR1 is SGHTA and CDR2 is FQGNSA in the germline V gene. The V gene end was trimmed by 1 base and the J gene end by 4 bases; junction bases not matched to a gene: 6. CDR3 sequence: CASSLVGGQATGELFF. The CDR3 DNA sequence: TGTGCCAGCAGCTTAGTAGGAGGACAGGCCACCGGGGAGCTGTTTTTT. Combining the CDR3 with reference TRBV7-2 and TRBJ2-2 gives the whole variable domain GAGVSQSPSNKVTEKGKDVELRCDPISGHTALYWYRQSLGQGLEFLIYFQGNSAPDKSGLPSDRFSAERTGGSVSTLTIQRTQQEDSAVYLCASSLVGGQATGELFFGEGSRLTVL.

The chain couples TRBV27 to TRBJ1-2; TRBD1 might be the D (5 bases). CDR1 is MNHEY, CDR2 SMNVEV, per germline (reference sequence). Trimming removed 3 bases at V and 3 bases at J, with 14 bases between. This CDR3 has 15 residues. CDR3 in DNA: TGTGCCAGCAGTTTTTTAGGGTCGGGGGACTATGGCTACACCTTC. Its protein product is CASSFLGSGDYGYTF.

The chain uses TRBV18 and TRBJ2-7, with D possibly being TRBD2 (5 bases). V lost 0 bases and J lost 7, with 10 bases in between. Germline CDR1 is KGHSH and CDR2 is LQKENI. This CDR3 is 13 amino acids long. The CDR3 DNA is TGTGCCAGCTCACCACCCACTAGTAGGGAGCAGTACTTC. The encoded protein is CASSPPTSREQYF.

J is TRBJ2-2 and V is TRBV4-1, with 9 positions matching TRBD2. This CDR3 has 20 amino acids. The trim removed 2 bases at V and 6 bases at J, leaving 19 bases unmatched. Germline lookup yields CDR1 MGHRA and CDR2 YSYEKL. The CDR3: CASSQYPLLSGRSDAGELFF. The CDR3 DNA reads as TGCGCCAGCAGCCAATATCCGCTACTAAGCGGGAGGTCAGATGCCGGGGAGCTGTTTTTT.

The chain couples TRBV28 to TRBJ2-5, with D unresolved. This CDR3 contains 15 residues. Trimming left V 3 bases short and J 4 bases short, with 15 bases between. Per germline, CDR1 MDHEN and CDR2 SYDVKM. DNA of the CDR3: TGTGCCAGCAGTTTTCGTGGGCAGGCACGAGAGACCCAGTACTTC. This codes for CASSFRGQARETQYF.

The chain combines TRBV7-9 with TRBJ1-5; TRBD1 aligns across 9 bases. Losses at the gene ends were 1 base for V and 5 bases for J; bases not matched to a gene: 6. The CDR3 consists of 16 residues. Germline V gives CDR1 SEHNR, CDR2 FQNEAQ (reference sequence). In DNA, the CDR3 is TGTGCCAGCAGCTTAGACTACAGGGGGCTCGATCAGCCCCAGCATTTT. Translating it yields CASSLDYRGLDQPQHF.

This chain joins TRBV29-1 and TRBJ2-3; 8 bases fit TRBD1. Trimming cost V 4 bases and J 3 bases; bases outside gene matches: 3. From germline, CDR1 is SQVTM and CDR2 ANQGSEA. CDR3 length: 13 amino acids. CDR3 sequence reads: CSVADRGTDTQYF. For the CDR3, the DNA is TGCAGCGTTGCCGACAGGGGAACAGATACGCAGTATTTT.

V and J are TRBV6-5 and TRBJ2-7, with 10 bases that match TRBD2. From germline, CDR1 is MNHEY and CDR2 SVGAGI. This CDR3 is built from 16 residues. The ends lost 0 bases at V and 5 bases at J; junction bases unmatched: 7. This CDR3 reads CASSYSQREGPDEQYF. The CDR3 nucleotides read TGTGCCAGCAGTTACTCGCAGCGGGAGGGCCCGGACGAGCAGTACTTC.